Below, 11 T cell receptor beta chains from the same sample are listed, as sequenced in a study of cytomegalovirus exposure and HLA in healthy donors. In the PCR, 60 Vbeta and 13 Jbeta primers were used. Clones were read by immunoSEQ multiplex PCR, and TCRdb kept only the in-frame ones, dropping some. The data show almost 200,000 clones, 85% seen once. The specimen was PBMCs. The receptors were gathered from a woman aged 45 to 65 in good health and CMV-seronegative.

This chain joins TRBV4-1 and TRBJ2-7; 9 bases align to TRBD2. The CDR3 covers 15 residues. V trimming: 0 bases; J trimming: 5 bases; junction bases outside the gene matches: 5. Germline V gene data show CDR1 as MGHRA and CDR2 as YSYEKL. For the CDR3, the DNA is TGCGCCAGCAGCCAAGATAGTCTAGCGGGAAACGAGCAGTACTTC. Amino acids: CASSQDSLAGNEQYF.

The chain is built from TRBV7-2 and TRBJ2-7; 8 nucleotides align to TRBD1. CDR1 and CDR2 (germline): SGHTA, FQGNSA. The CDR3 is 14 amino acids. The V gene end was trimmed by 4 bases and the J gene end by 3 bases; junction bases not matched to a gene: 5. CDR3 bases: TGTGCCAGCAGCTCCAGCGGACAGGGCTACGAGCAGTACTTC. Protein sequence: CASSSSGQGYEQYF.

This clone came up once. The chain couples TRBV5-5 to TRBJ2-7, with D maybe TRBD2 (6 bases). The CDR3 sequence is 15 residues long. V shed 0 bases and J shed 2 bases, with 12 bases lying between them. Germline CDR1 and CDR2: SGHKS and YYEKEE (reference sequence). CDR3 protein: CASSLAGTSAYEQYF. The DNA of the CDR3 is TGTGCCAGCAGCTTGGCTGGGACTTCAGCCTACGAGCAGTACTTC.

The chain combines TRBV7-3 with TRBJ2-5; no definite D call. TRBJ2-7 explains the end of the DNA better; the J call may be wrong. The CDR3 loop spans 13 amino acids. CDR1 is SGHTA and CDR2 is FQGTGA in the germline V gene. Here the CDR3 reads CASSLSPSYEQYF. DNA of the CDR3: TGTGCCAGCAGCTTAAGCCCCTCCTACGAGCAGTACTTC.

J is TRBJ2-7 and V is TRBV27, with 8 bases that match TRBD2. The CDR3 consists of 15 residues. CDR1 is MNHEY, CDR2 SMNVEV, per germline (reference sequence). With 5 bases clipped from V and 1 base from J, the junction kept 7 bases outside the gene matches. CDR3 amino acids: CASSPGTRFSYEQYF. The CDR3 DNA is TGTGCCAGCAGTCCCGGGACTAGATTTTCCTACGAGCAGTACTTC.

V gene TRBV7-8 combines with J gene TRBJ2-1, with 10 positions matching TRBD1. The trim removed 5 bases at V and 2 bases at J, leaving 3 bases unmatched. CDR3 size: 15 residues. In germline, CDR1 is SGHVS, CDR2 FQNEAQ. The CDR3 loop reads CASSPGQGPYNEQFF. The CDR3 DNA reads TGTGCCAGCAGCCCGGGACAGGGGCCCTACAATGAGCAGTTCTTC.

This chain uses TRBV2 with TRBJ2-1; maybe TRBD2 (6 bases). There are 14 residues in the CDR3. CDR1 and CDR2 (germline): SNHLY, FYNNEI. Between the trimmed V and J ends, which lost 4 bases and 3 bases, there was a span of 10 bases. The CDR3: CASSGRDYYNEQFF. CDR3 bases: TGTGCCAGCAGTGGGCGGGATTACTACAATGAGCAGTTCTTC.

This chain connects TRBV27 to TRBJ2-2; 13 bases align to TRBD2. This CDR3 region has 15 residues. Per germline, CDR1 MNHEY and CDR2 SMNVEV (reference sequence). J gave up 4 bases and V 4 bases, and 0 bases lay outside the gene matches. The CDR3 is CASSWTSGSTGELFF. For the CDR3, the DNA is TGTGCCAGCAGTTGGACTAGCGGGAGCACCGGGGAGCTGTTTTTT.

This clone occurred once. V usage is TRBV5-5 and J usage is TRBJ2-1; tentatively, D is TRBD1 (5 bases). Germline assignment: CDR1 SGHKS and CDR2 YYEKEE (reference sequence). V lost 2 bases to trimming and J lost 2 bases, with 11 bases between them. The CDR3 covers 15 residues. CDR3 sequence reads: CASSFGDRTYNEQFF. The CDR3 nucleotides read TGTGCCAGCAGCTTCGGAGACAGAACCTACAATGAGCAGTTCTTC.

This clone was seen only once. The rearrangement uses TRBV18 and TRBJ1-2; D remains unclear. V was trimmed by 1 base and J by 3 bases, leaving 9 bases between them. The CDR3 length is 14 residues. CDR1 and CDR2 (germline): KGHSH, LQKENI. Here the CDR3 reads CASSPRSRDYGYTF. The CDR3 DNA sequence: TGTGCCAGCTCACCACGGTCCCGAGACTATGGCTACACCTTC.

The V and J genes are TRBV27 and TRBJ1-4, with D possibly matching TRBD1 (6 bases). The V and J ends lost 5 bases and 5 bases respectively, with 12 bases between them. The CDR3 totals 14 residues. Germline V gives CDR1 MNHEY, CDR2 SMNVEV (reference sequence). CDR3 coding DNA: TGTGCCAGCAGTACAGGACAGTTGAATGAAAAACTGTTTTTT. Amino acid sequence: CASSTGQLNEKLFF.